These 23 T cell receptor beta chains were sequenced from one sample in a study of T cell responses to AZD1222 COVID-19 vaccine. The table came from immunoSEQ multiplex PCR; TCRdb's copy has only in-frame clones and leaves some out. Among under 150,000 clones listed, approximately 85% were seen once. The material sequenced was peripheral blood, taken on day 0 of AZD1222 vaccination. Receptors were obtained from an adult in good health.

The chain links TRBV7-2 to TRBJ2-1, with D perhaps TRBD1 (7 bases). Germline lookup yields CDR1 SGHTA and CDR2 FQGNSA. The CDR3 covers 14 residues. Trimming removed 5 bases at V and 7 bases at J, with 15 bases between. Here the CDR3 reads CASSPGGTPNEQFF. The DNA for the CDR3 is TGTGCCAGCAGCCCAGGGGGGACCCCTAATGAGCAGTTCTTC.

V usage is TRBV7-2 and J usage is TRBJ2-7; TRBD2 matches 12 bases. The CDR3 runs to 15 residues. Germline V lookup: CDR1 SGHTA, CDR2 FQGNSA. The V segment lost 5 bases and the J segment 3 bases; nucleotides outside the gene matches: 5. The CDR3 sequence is CASSRGLAGSYEQYF. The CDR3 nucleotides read TGTGCCAGCAGCCGCGGACTAGCGGGAAGCTACGAGCAGTACTTC.

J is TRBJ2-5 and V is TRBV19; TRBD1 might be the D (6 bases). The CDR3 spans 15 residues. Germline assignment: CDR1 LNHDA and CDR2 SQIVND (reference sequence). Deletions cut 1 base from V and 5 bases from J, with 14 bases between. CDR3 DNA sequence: TGTGCCAGTAGTATAGTCGGGGCTGACAGGGAGACCCAGTACTTC. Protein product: CASSIVGADRETQYF.

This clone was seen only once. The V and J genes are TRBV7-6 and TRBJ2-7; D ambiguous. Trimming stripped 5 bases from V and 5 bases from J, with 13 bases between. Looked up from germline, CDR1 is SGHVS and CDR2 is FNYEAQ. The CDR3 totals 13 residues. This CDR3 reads CASSLDRRNEQYF. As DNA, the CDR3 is TGTGCCAGCAGCCTAGATAGGCGAAACGAGCAGTACTTC.

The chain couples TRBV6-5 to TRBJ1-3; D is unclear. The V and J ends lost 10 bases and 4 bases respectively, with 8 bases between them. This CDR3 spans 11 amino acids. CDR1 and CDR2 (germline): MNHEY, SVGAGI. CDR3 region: CATYLGNTIYF. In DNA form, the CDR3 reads TGTGCCACCTATCTGGGAAACACCATATATTTT.

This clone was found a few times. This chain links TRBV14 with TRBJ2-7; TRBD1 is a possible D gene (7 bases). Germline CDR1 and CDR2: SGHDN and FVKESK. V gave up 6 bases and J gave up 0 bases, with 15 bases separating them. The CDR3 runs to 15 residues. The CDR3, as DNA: TGTGCCAGCAGTAGTCAGGGGGGAGGCTCCTACGAGCAGTACTTC. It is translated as CASSSQGGGSYEQYF. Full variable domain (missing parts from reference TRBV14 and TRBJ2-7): EAGVTQFPSHSVIEKGQTVTLRCDPISGHDNLYWYRRVMGKEIKFLLHFVKESKQDESGMPNNRFLAERTGGTYSTLKVQPAELEDSGVYFCASSSQGGGSYEQYFGPGTRLTVT.

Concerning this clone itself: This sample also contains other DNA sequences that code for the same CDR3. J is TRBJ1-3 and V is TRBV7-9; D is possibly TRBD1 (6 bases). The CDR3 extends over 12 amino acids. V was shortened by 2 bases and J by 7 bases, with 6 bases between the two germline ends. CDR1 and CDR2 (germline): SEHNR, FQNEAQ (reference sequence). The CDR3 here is CASSLTGNTIYF. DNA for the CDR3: TGTGCCAGCAGCTTAACAGGGAACACCATATATTTT.

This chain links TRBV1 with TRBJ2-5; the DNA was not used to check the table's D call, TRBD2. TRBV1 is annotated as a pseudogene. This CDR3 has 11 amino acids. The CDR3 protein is CTEPAPGTQYF. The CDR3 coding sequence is TGCACCGAGCCCGCTCCGGGGACCCAGTACTTC.

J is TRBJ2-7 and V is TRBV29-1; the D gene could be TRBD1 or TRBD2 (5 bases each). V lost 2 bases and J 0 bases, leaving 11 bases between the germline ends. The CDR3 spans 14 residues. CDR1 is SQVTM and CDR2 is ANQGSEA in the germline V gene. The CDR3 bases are TGCAGCGTTGAACGCCGGGACGGCTCCTACGAGCAGTACTTC. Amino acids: CSVERRDGSYEQYF.

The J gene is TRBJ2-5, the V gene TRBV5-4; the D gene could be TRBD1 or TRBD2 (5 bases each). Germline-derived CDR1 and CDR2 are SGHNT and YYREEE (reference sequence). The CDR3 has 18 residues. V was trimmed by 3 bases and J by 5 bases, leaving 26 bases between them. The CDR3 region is CASSSTHVGDPRNETQYF. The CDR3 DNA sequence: TGTGCCAGCAGCTCGACCCACGTGGGGGATCCACGCAACGAGACCCAGTACTTC.

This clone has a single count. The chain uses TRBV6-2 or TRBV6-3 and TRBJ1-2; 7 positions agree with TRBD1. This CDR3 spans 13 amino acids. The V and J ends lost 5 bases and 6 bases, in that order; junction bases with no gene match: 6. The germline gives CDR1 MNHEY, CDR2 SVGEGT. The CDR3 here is CASSQQGWNGYTF. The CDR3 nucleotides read TGTGCCAGCAGTCAACAGGGGTGGAATGGCTACACCTTC.

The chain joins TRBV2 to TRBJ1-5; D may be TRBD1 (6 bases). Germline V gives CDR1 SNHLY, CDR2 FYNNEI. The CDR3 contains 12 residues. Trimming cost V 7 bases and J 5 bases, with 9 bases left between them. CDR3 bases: TGTGCCAGCAACAGGGAAGATCAGCCCCAGCATTTT. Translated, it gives CASNREDQPQHF.

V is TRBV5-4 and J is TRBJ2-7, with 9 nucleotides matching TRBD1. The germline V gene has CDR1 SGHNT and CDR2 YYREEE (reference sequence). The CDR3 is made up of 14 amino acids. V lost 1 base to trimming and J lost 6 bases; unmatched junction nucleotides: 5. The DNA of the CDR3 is TGTGCCAGCAGCTTGAGGACAGGGGCCCTCGAGCAGTACTTC. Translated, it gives CASSLRTGALEQYF.

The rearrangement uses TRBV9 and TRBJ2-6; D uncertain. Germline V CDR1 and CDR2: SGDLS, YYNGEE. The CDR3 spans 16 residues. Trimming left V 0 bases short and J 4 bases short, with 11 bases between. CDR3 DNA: TGTGCCAGCAGCGTAGTTGATAGGCCCGGGGCCAACGTCCTGACTTTC. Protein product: CASSVVDRPGANVLTF.

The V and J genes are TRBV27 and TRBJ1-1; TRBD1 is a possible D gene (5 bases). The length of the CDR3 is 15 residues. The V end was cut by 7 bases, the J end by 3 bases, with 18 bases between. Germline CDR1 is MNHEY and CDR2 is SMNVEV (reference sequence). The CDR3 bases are TGTGCCAGCATCGGCCGGAGGGGCCAATACACTGAAGCTTTCTTT. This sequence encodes CASIGRRGQYTEAFF.

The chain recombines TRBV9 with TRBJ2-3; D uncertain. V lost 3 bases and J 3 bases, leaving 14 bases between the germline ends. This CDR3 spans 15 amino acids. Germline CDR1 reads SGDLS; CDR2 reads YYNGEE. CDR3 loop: CASSASQGVTDTQYF. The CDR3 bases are TGTGCCAGCAGCGCATCCCAAGGAGTGACAGATACGCAGTATTTT.

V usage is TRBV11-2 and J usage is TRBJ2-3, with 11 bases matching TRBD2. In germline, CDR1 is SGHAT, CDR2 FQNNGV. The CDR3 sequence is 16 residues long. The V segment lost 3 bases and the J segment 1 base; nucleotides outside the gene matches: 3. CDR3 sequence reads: CASSLGTSGGTDTQYF. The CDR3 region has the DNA TGTGCCAGCAGCTTGGGGACTAGCGGTGGCACAGATACGCAGTATTTT.

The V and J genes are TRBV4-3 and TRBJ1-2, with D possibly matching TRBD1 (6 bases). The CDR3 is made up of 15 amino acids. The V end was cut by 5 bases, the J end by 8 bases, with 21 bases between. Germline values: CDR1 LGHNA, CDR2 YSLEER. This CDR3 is CASSFAGQTLWGYTF. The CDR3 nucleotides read TGCGCCAGCAGCTTTGCCGGACAGACTTTGTGGGGCTACACCTTC.

The CDR3 protein is CATPRGGLIEKLFF. CDR3 in DNA: TGTGCCACCCCTCGGGGAGGGTTGATAGAAAAACTGTTTTTT. The gene calls are TRBV6-4 and TRBJ1-4; D is uncertain. The V end lost 10 bases, the J end lost 8 bases, and 20 bases lay between the germline ends. CDR3 length equals 14 residues. CDR1 and CDR2 from the germline V gene are MRHNA and SNTAGT.

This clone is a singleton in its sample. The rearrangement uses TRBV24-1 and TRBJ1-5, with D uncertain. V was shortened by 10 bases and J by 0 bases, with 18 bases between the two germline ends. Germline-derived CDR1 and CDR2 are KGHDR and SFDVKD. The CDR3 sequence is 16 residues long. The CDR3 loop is CATADAGVGSNQPQHF. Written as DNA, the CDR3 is TGTGCCACGGCAGACGCGGGTGTAGGTAGCAATCAGCCCCAGCATTTT.

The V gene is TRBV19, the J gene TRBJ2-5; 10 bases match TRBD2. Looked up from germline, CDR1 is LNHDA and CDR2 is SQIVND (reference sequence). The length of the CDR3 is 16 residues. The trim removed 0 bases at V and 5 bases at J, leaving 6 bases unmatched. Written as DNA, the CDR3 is TGTGCCAGTAGTATAGATTCTAGCGGGAGAGGGGAGACCCAGTACTTC. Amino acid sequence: CASSIDSSGRGETQYF. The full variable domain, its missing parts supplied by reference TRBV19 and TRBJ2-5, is DGGITQSPKYLFRKEGQNVTLSCEQNLNHDAMYWYRQDPGQGLRLIYYSQIVNDFQKGDIAEGYSVSREKKESFPLTVTSAQKNPTAFYLCASSIDSSGRGETQYFGPGTRLLVL.

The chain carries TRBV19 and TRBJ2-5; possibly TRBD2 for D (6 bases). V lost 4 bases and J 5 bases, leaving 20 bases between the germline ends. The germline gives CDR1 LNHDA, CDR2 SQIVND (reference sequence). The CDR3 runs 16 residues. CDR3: CASSSANPGEGETQYF. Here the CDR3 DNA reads TGTGCCAGTAGTAGCGCCAATCCGGGAGAGGGGGAGACCCAGTACTTC.

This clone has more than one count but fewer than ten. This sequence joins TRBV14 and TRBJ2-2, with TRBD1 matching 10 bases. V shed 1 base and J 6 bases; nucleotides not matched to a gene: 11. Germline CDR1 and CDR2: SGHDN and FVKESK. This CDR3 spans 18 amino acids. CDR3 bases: TGTGCCAGCAGCCAAGGTCCTAAAGACAGGGGGCTCGCCGGGGAGCTGTTTTTT. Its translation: CASSQGPKDRGLAGELFF.